This T cell receptor (beta chain) stems from a study of blood T cell repertoires in COVID-19. Authors' analysis steps: The assay estimated nucleated cells by amplifying reference gene primers. Clones were sequenced by immunoSEQ multiplex PCR, and TCRdb holds only the in-frame ones, with some missing. The V and J calls and the clone size are those of that table, but D and trimming were determined from the DNA. This sample has around 190,000 clones, with around 89% found just once. CDR3 size: 16 residues. Germline loops: CDR1 LNHNV, CDR2 YYDKDF (reference sequence). The ends lost 0 bases at V and 2 bases at J; junction bases unmatched: 5.

The source material was peripheral blood. The rearrangement joins TRBV15 to TRBJ2-7; 9 positions agree with TRBD1. The TCR was taken from a human donor in a cohort sampled during active COVID-19. CDR3 sequence reads: CATSRDLTGGAYEQYF. The CDR3 DNA follows: TGTGCCACCAGCAGAGATCTGACAGGGGGGGCCTACGAGCAGTACTTC.